This T cell receptor (beta chain) is drawn from a study of shared clonotypes between healthy human individuals. Study outcomes and limitations: Sharing of clonotypes among donors was expected to vary with sequencing depth.

In its sample, this clone was seen a few times. What it binds is not known. Some clones are missing from TCRdb's copy, which holds only in-frame ones; the method was immunoSEQ multiplex PCR. The data hold 800,000 to 1,200,000 clones, with 70% to 80% observed a single time. Participating donors were healthy, HIV-negative adults free of recent acute infections or vaccinations. The germline V gene has CDR1 SGDLS and CDR2 YYNGEE. This CDR3 is built from 15 residues. The V gene end was trimmed by 0 bases and the J gene end by 9 bases; junction bases not matched to a gene: 7. The TCR sequence derives from a man aged 18 to 35 in good health. Some clones in this sample may be carry-over from other donors' samples. The rearrangement uses TRBV9 and TRBJ2-1, with 9 bases lining up with TRBD2. Sequencing was carried out using memory CD4+ T cells from PBMCs. Subset meaning: CD45RA-negative fraction. The CDR3 nucleotides are TGTGCCAGCAGCGTAGATAGCGGGAGAGCGAGTGAGCAGTTCTTC. Amino acid sequence: CASSVDSGRASEQFF.